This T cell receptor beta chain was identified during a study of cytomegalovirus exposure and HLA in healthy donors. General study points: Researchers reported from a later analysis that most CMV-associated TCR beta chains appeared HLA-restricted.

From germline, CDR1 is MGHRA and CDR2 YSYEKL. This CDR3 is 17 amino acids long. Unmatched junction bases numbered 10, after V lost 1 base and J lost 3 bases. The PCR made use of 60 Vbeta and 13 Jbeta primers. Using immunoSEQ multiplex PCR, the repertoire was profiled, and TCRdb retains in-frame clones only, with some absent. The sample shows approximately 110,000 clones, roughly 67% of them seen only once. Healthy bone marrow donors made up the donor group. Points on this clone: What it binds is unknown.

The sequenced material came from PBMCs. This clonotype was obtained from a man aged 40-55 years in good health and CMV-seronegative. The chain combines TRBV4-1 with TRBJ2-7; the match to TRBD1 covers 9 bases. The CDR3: CASSQGDHGTGFYEQYF. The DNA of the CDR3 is TGCGCCAGCAGCCAAGGGGACCACGGGACAGGGTTCTACGAGCAGTACTTC.